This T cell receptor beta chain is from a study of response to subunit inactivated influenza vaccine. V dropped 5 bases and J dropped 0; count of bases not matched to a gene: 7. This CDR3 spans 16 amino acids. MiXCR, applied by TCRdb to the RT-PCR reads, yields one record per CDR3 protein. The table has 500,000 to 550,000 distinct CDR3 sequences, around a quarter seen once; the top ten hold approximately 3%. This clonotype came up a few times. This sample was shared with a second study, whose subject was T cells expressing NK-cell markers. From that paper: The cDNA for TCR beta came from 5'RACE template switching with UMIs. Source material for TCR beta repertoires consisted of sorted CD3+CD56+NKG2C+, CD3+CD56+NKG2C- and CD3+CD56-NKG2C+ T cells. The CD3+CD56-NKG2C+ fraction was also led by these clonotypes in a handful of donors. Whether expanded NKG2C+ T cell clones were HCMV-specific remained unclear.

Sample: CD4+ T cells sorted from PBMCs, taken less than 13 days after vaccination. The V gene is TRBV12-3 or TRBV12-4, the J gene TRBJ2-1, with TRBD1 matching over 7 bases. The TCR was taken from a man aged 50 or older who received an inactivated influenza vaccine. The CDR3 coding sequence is TGTGCCAGCAGTCTGACCGGACAGGCCTCCTACAATGAGCAGTTCTTC. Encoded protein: CASSLTGQASYNEQFF.